This T cell receptor beta chain was observed in a study of cytomegalovirus exposure and HLA in healthy donors. 13 Jbeta primers and 60 Vbeta primers were used for the PCR. Using immunoSEQ multiplex PCR, the repertoire was profiled, and TCRdb retains in-frame clones only, with some absent. The sample shows some 200,000 clones, 62% of them seen only once. Trimming stripped 3 bases from V and 3 bases from J, with 17 bases between. The CDR3 runs to 16 residues. Germline V CDR1 and CDR2: SGDLS, YYNGEE. This chain links TRBV9 with TRBJ2-3; D is undetermined. Specimen: PBMCs. The receptor's source is a man aged 35 to 55 in good health and CMV-seronegative. CDR3 region: CASSATGGSGTDTQYF. In DNA, the CDR3 is TGTGCCAGCAGCGCTACCGGTGGCTCGGGTACAGATACGCAGTATTTT.